The 5 T cell receptor beta chains below all came from one sample that was sequenced in a study of T cells in women clearing cervical HPV infection. Some clones are missing from TCRdb's copy, which holds only in-frame ones; the method was immunoSEQ multiplex PCR. The table gives around 31,000 clones; the top ten clones make up approximately 2.8% of it. Sequencing was performed on blood buffy coat. These receptors were collected from a woman aged 18 to 75 with a cervical HPV16 infection that either progressed to CIN3+ or cleared (not recorded which).

The sequenced part of the CDR3 DNA is TGTGCCAGCAGCCAAGAGGCGGGCTCAGGCGAG. Translating it yields CASSQEAGSGE. In full, the CDR3 reads CASSQEAGSGEQYF. J is TRBJ2-7 and V is TRBV3-1 (or the pseudogene TRBV3-2); maybe TRBD2 (5 bases). Read sequence stops 3 residues before the CDR3 end, and the germline J gene provides the missing end. This CDR3 has 14 residues. The V gene's germline CDR1 is LGHDT and CDR2 YNNKEL (reference sequence). V lost 0 bases and J lost 6, with 12 bases in between.

As concerns this clone: The missing CDR3 end, 3 residues past where the read stops, is filled in from the germline J gene. The chain couples TRBV12-3 or TRBV12-4 to TRBJ2-2; 10 bases fit TRBD1. This CDR3 has 13 residues. The covered CDR3 bases are TGTGCCAGCAGTTCCGGGACAGGGGAACCG. It encodes CASSSGTGEP. In full, the CDR3 is CASSSGTGEPLFF.

Turning to this clone: The CDR3 goes on 3 residues after the read ends, and that part is filled in from the germline J gene. The chain combines TRBV2 with TRBJ1-2; no reliable D call. Germline loops: CDR1 SNHLY, CDR2 FYNNEI. This CDR3 has 14 amino acids. The sequenced part of the CDR3 DNA is TGTGCCAGCAGTCCTACTATTAACCCTGGAGGC. As protein: CASSPTINPGG. The CDR3 reads in full as CASSPTINPGGYTF.

Turning to this clone: Sequencing ends 3 residues short of the CDR3 end; the germline J gene provides the rest. The chain carries TRBV4-1 and TRBJ2-2; 10 nucleotides line up with TRBD2. There are 15 residues in the CDR3. Germline CDR1 MGHRA, CDR2 YSYEKL. The junction had 6 bases not matched to a gene; V was cut back by 8 bases and J by 3 bases. CDR3 DNA, as far as it was read: TGCGCCAGCCGTATGCTAGCGGGGGACACCGGGGAG. It is translated as CASRMLAGDTGE. The whole CDR3 protein is CASRMLAGDTGELFF.

As regards this clone: The read falls 3 residues short of the CDR3 end, and the missing part is taken from the germline J gene. The chain links TRBV20-1 to TRBJ1-6; TRBD1 matches at 7 bases. Germline values: CDR1 DFQATT, CDR2 SNEGSKA (reference sequence). The CDR3 runs to 15 residues. The V and J ends lost 0 bases and 11 bases, in that order; junction bases with no gene match: 10. Incomplete CDR3 DNA: TGCAGTGCTAGAGATAGGGCAGGGGGATATGCACCC. Translating it yields CSARDRAGGYAP. The full CDR3 protein reads CSARDRAGGYAPLHF.